This entry is about one T cell receptor (beta chain). The source of the sample is a study of control samples from healthy donors and cancer patients. This CDR3 comprises 13 residues. The ends were cut back, 4 bases at V and 4 bases at J, with 11 bases in the middle. Germline assignment: CDR1 SGHDN and CDR2 FVKESK. Profiled with immunoSEQ multiplex PCR; TCRdb holds only in-frame clones, not every one. The sample has about 55,000 clones, around 95% seen once. This sequence originates from a woman aged 25 to 39 in good health. The rearrangement joins TRBV14 to TRBJ2-7; D call uncertain. The specimen sequenced was blood. The CDR3 DNA reads as TGTGCCAGCAGCCTGGGTCCGGAATACGAGCAGTACTTC. This encodes CASSLGPEYEQYF.